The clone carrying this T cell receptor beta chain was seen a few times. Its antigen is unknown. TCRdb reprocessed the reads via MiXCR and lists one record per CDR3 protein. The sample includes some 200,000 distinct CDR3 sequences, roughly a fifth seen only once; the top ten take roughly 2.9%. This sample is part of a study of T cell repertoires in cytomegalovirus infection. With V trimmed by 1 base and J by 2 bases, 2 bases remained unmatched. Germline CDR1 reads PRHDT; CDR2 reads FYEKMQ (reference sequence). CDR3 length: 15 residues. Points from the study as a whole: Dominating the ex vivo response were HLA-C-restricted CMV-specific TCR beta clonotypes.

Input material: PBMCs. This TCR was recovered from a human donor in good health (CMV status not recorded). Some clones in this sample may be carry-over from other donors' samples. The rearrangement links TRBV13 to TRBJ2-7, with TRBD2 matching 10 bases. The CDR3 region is CASSLEREGPYEQYF. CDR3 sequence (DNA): TGTGCCAGCAGCTTAGAGCGGGAGGGCCCCTACGAGCAGTACTTC.